This TCR beta chain was captured by sequencing in a study of blood T cell repertoires in COVID-19. Study-level information: Sites across the United States, Italy and Spain contributed samples from acute and convalescent COVID-19. The analysed material was cDNA or gDNA that came from T cells, B-cell-depleted T cells, or PBMCs.

The trim removed 6 bases at V and 12 bases at J, leaving 5 bases unmatched. Germline V gene lookup returns CDR1 MNHEY and CDR2 SVGEGT. The CDR3 has 11 amino acids. Per the study methods: Estimation of nucleated cell counts was performed using reference gene primer amplification. Produced via immunoSEQ multiplex PCR; TCRdb's table is partial and in-frame only. V and J calls and clone size are given by that table; D and trimming were obtained from the DNA. The data show approximately 150,000 clones, with about 85% seen just once and approximately 5.4% held by the top ten. Seattle patients were enrolled during active infection and followed longitudinally.

The chain joins TRBV6-2 or TRBV6-3 to TRBJ2-1; 7 nucleotides match TRBD2. The sample comprised peripheral blood. The TCR sequence derives from a woman aged 45-60 years with COVID-19, enrolled during active disease. The CDR3 bases are TGTGCCAGCAGCCCAGCGGGGAGGCAGTTCTTC. It specifies CASSPAGRQFF.